The 25 T cell receptor beta chains in this list originate from one sample, sequenced in a study of cytomegalovirus exposure and HLA in healthy donors. The PCR had 60 Vbeta and 13 Jbeta primers. Measured with immunoSEQ multiplex PCR; TCRdb has only the in-frame clones, and not every one. The sample shows about 180,000 clones, about 80% of them seen only once. Sequencing used PBMCs. These receptors came from a woman in her twenties or thirties in good health and CMV-seropositive.

The V call is TRBV7-6, the J call TRBJ1-1; 8 bases align to TRBD1. The CDR3 is 14 residues long. Germline V CDR1 and CDR2: SGHVS, FNYEAQ. V shed 5 bases, J shed 1 base, and the junction held 3 bases outside the gene matches. In DNA form, the CDR3 reads TGTGCCAGCAGCGTAACAGGGGGGAACACTGAAGCTTTCTTT. Translation gives CASSVTGGNTEAFF.

This clone was seen once. The CDR3 is CASSVLAGVFF. As DNA, the CDR3 is TGTGCCAGCAGTGTGCTAGCGGGAGTCTTCTTC. The genes are TRBV2 and TRBJ2-1; 10 nucleotides agree with TRBD2. Looked up from germline, CDR1 is SNHLY and CDR2 is FYNNEI. Unmatched junction bases numbered 4, after V lost 4 bases and J lost 16 bases. The CDR3 is 11 amino acids.

The chain couples TRBV5-8 to TRBJ2-5; 7 bases fit TRBD1. The CDR3 loop spans 15 amino acids. Germline V CDR1 and CDR2: SGHTS, YDEGEE. Trimming took 4 bases from V and 0 from J; bases not matched to a gene: 6. Here the CDR3 DNA reads TGTGCCAGCAGCCGGGACAGTCAGTACCAAGAGACCCAGTACTTC. This encodes CASSRDSQYQETQYF. The full variable domain, rest sourced from reference TRBV5-8 and TRBJ2-5, is EAGVTQSPTHLIKTRGQQATLRCSPISGHTSVYWYQQALGLGLQFLLWYDEGEERNRGNFPPRFSGRQFPNYSSELNVNALELEDSALYLCASSRDSQYQETQYFGPGTRLLVL.

This clone showed up just a few times. The rearrangement joins TRBV5-6 to TRBJ1-1; no definite D call. V lost 10 bases, J lost 11 bases, and 18 bases lay in between. CDR3 length equals 11 residues. Germline V gives CDR1 SGHDT, CDR2 YYEEEE. The CDR3 reads CAQRRVVCAFF. As DNA, the CDR3 is TGTGCCCAGAGGCGAGTAGTGTGTGCTTTCTTT.

This clone was detected a few times. The chain recombines TRBV7-2 with TRBJ2-1, with TRBD2 matching over 7 bases. Germline V CDR1 and CDR2: SGHTA, FQGNSA. The ends lost 4 bases at V and 6 bases at J; junction bases unmatched: 9. The CDR3 contains 15 residues. In nucleotides, the CDR3 is TGTGCCAGCAGCTCCTCCGGGACTAAAGTCAATGAGCAGTTCTTC. Its protein is CASSSSGTKVNEQFF.

The sample holds a few counts of this clone. This rearrangement joins TRBV5-1 to TRBJ1-4, with D perhaps matching TRBD1 (5 bases). This CDR3 is 17 amino acids long. In germline, CDR1 is SGHRS, CDR2 YFSETQ. V was pared by 0 bases and J by 7 bases, with 19 bases between. The CDR3 protein is CASSLGGSASNVEKLFF. The DNA of the CDR3 is TGCGCCAGCAGCTTGGGGGGCAGCGCGTCTAATGTTGAAAAACTGTTTTTT.

The chain couples TRBV5-1 to TRBJ2-3; TRBD2 aligns across 9 bases. The J segment lost 3 bases and the V segment lost 0 bases, leaving 5 bases of the junction unmatched. Germline V gene sequence: CDR1 SGHRS, CDR2 YFSETQ. The CDR3 runs to 16 residues. The CDR3 nucleotides read TGCGCCAGCAGCTTGGGGGGGCTAGCGGGAACAGATACGCAGTATTTT. Translating gives CASSLGGLAGTDTQYF. Complete variable domain (other parts from reference TRBV5-1 and TRBJ2-3): KAGVTQTPRYLIKTRGQQVTLSCSPISGHRSVSWYQQTPGQGLQFLFEYFSETQRNKGNFPGRFSGRQFSNSRSEMNVSTLELGDSALYLCASSLGGLAGTDTQYFGPGTRLTVL.

The chain links TRBV23-1 to TRBJ1-5, with 7 positions matching TRBD1. TRBV23-1 carries the ORF label, with uncertain function. J lost 6 bases, V lost 2 bases, and 13 bases had no gene match. This CDR3 has 17 amino acids. CDR3 residues: CASSQLDRVVGAQPQHF. The CDR3 DNA reads as TGCGCCAGCAGTCAACTTGACAGGGTCGTGGGGGCTCAGCCCCAGCATTTT.

The CDR3 spells CASSFGRVNTGELFF. The CDR3 region has the DNA TGTGCCAGCAGCTTTGGGAGGGTAAACACCGGGGAGCTGTTTTTT. The chain uses TRBV5-4 and TRBJ2-2, with 7 bases identical to TRBD2. The junction had 3 bases not matched to a gene; V was cut back by 2 bases and J by 2 bases. In germline, CDR1 is SGHNT, CDR2 YYREEE (reference sequence). The CDR3 length is 15 residues.

V gene TRBV7-8 combines with J gene TRBJ1-4, with D perhaps TRBD1 (5 bases). This CDR3 comprises 12 residues. V was pared by 4 bases and J by 7 bases, with 7 bases between. Germline lookup yields CDR1 SGHVS and CDR2 FQNEAQ. CDR3 amino acids: CASSWGLEKLFF. The CDR3 coding sequence is TGTGCCAGCAGCTGGGGCCTTGAAAAACTGTTTTTT.

The chain couples TRBV4-1 to TRBJ1-2; D remains unclear. The CDR3 contains 13 residues. Trimming took off 0 bases at V and 2 bases at J, with 4 bases between the two ends. Germline loops: CDR1 MGHRA, CDR2 YSYEKL. The DNA of the CDR3 is TGCGCCAGCAGCCAAGACAGGAACTATGGCTACACCTTC. It specifies CASSQDRNYGYTF.

The CDR3 here is CASSGQVTYGYTF. The CDR3 DNA reads TGTGCCAGCAGTGGACAGGTTACCTATGGCTACACCTTC. V and J are TRBV6-1 and TRBJ1-2; D is perhaps TRBD1 (6 bases). Deletions cut 4 bases from V and 4 bases from J, with 10 bases between. In germline, CDR1 is MNHNS, CDR2 SASEGT. The CDR3 sequence is 13 residues long.

The chain links TRBV5-4 to TRBJ2-5; D is possibly TRBD1 (5 bases). The CDR3 has 13 residues. Germline V gene lookup returns CDR1 SGHNT and CDR2 YYREEE (reference sequence). V lost 4 bases and J lost 4, with 11 bases in between. The CDR3: CASSSRVRETQYF. CDR3 in DNA: TGTGCCAGCAGCAGCAGGGTCAGAGAGACCCAGTACTTC.

The genes are TRBV27 and TRBJ2-1, with 8 bases aligning to TRBD2. The CDR3 spans 14 residues. CDR1 MNHEY and CDR2 SMNVEV come from the germline V gene (reference sequence). Losses at the gene ends were 3 bases for V and 11 bases for J; bases not matched to a gene: 9. CDR3 nucleotide sequence: TGTGCCAGCAGTTTGGGCCTAGCGGGTTCAAAGCAGTTCTTC. It translates to CASSLGLAGSKQFF.

The J gene is TRBJ1-2, the V gene TRBV28, with D perhaps matching TRBD1 (5 bases). CDR1 and CDR2 (germline): MDHEN, SYDVKM. Trimming took 7 bases from V and 2 from J, leaving 11 bases between them. This CDR3 has 13 residues. Here the CDR3 reads CASTQGLNYGYTF. The CDR3 bases are TGTGCCAGCACCCAGGGACTGAACTATGGCTACACCTTC.

The chain couples TRBV11-3 to TRBJ2-7, with TRBD2 matching 8 bases. The junction had 5 bases not matched to a gene; V was cut back by 3 bases and J by 1 base. The CDR3 is 15 residues long. CDR1 is SGHNT and CDR2 is YENEEA in the germline V gene. The CDR3 loop is CASSLTPGGSYEQYF. The CDR3 DNA reads TGTGCCAGCAGCTTGACCCCGGGAGGGTCCTACGAGCAGTACTTC.

This clone was counted only a few times. The rearrangement joins TRBV15 to TRBJ1-3; 7 bases are shared with TRBD1. CDR3 size: 18 residues. The V segment lost 0 bases and the J segment 0 bases; nucleotides outside the gene matches: 8. Germline CDR1 LNHNV, CDR2 YYDKDF (reference sequence). CDR3 sequence (DNA): TGTGCCACCAGCAGAGATCAAAGGGGGCAAAACTCTGGAAACACCATATATTTT. It specifies CATSRDQRGQNSGNTIYF.

The J gene is TRBJ1-2, the V gene TRBV5-6, with 7 nucleotides matching TRBD1. Germline loops: CDR1 SGHDT, CDR2 YYEEEE. V lost 1 base to trimming and J lost 0 bases; unmatched junction nucleotides: 3. The CDR3 spans 15 residues. The CDR3, as DNA: TGTGCCAGCAGCTTGTTGGGACAGCCTAACTATGGCTACACCTTC. It encodes CASSLLGQPNYGYTF.

This clone occurred once. The V and J genes are TRBV12-5 and TRBJ2-7; D is undetermined. Germline CDR1 and CDR2: LGHNT and FRNRAP. The CDR3 covers 13 residues. Between the trimmed V and J ends, which lost 5 bases and 0 bases, there was a span of 8 bases. CDR3 in DNA: TGTGCTAGTGGTAGAGCTGGCTCCTACGAGCAGTACTTC. Translation: CASGRAGSYEQYF.

V is TRBV19 and J is TRBJ1-2; 7 nucleotides line up with TRBD1. The ends lost 11 bases at V and 2 bases at J; junction bases unmatched: 5. Germline V CDR1 and CDR2: LNHDA, SQIVND (reference sequence). The CDR3 is 12 residues long. The CDR3, as DNA: TGTGCCGTTAACAGGGGAAACTATGGCTACACCTTC. It yields the protein CAVNRGNYGYTF.

This chain connects TRBV6-1 to TRBJ2-5, with a tentative D call TRBD1 (6 bases). Trimming removed 8 bases at V and 4 bases at J, with 17 bases between. The CDR3 length is 14 residues. Germline V CDR1 and CDR2: MNHNS, SASEGT. The CDR3 is CASHMDSFLETQYF. The CDR3 nucleotides are TGTGCCAGCCACATGGACAGTTTTTTAGAGACCCAGTACTTC.

The chain uses TRBV5-1 and TRBJ1-4; 11 nucleotides agree with TRBD1. With V trimmed by 0 bases and J by 4 bases, 2 bases remained unmatched. CDR3 length equals 16 residues. Germline CDR1 and CDR2: SGHRS and YFSETQ. Here the CDR3 reads CASSLGTGGRNEKLFF. The CDR3, as DNA: TGCGCCAGCAGCTTGGGGACAGGGGGCCGTAATGAAAAACTGTTTTTT.

The chain employs TRBV28 and TRBJ2-5, with 10 bases identical to TRBD2. The last part of the DNA fits TRBJ2-7 better; the J call may be wrong. This CDR3 is 12 amino acids long. CDR1 is MDHEN and CDR2 is SYDVKM in the germline V gene. CDR3 nucleotide sequence: TGTGCTTCTAGCGGGAGCTCCTACGAGCAGTACTTC. Translation: CASSGSSYEQYF.

The chain carries TRBV2 and TRBJ1-4; D is uncertain. Between the trimmed V and J ends, which lost 4 bases and 8 bases, there was a span of 17 bases. The V gene's germline CDR1 is SNHLY and CDR2 FYNNEI. The CDR3 totals 15 residues. This CDR3 is CASSGEGPHGEKLFF. In DNA form, the CDR3 reads TGTGCCAGCAGTGGAGAGGGTCCCCATGGGGAAAAACTGTTTTTT.

V gene TRBV19 combines with J gene TRBJ2-3; 8 nucleotides match TRBD1. Per the germline V gene, CDR1 is LNHDA and CDR2 is SQIVND (reference sequence). The junction had 4 bases not matched to a gene; V was cut back by 5 bases and J by 0 bases. CDR3 length: 15 residues. The CDR3 loop is CASSWGQASTDTQYF. CDR3 DNA: TGTGCCAGTAGTTGGGGACAGGCTAGCACAGATACGCAGTATTTT.